A few counts support the clone carrying this T cell receptor (beta chain). The sample belongs to a study of CD8+ T cells in alopecia areata. Obtained from alopecia areata patients were lesional scalp punch biopsies along with peripheral blood. Germline CDR1 is SEHNR and CDR2 is FQNEAQ (reference sequence). Unmatched junction bases numbered 3, after V lost 1 base and J lost 2 bases. The CDR3 is made up of 17 amino acids. cDNA reverse transcribed from extracted RNA served as the sequencing template. The table came from immunoSEQ multiplex PCR; TCRdb's copy has only in-frame clones and leaves some out. The sample has approximately 30,000 clones, around 50% seen once.

This chain uses TRBV7-9 with TRBJ2-3, with TRBD2 matching 13 bases. The source material was NKG2D-high CD8+ T cells sorted from blood. This receptor was obtained from a human donor with alopecia areata. Here the CDR3 DNA reads TGTGCCAGCAGCTTAGGGACTAGCGGGGGACCCACAGATACGCAGTATTTT. Protein product: CASSLGTSGGPTDTQYF.